The rows below give T cell receptor beta chains drawn from one sample of a study of response to subunit inactivated influenza vaccine. TCRdb re-called the RT-PCR reads with MiXCR, one entry per CDR3 protein. The sample holds 650,000 to 800,000 distinct CDR3 sequences, approximately 13% seen once. The specimen was PBMCs from blood, collected approximately 15 days before vaccination. These receptors originate from a man over 45 who received an inactivated influenza vaccine. Each CDR3 is given with its conserved first and last residue. D genes are given only for firm matches. A row's size may be missing; if present it is once, few, many or a size class.

TRBV7-3	-	TRBJ2-2	-	TGTGCCAGCAGCCAAGAAGGCGGGGAGCTGTTTTTT	CASSQEGGELFF
TRBV20-1	few	TRBJ2-5	TRBD2	TGCAGTGCTAACGATCTCGGGACTATCTGGACCCAGTACTTC	CSANDLGTIWTQYF
TRBV7-8	-	TRBJ2-7	-	TGTGCCAGCAGCTCCACCCGGGTAGACGAGCAGTACTTC	CASSSTRVDEQYF
TRBV11-2	few	TRBJ2-7	-	TGTGCCAGCAGCTGGAGGGGGGACGAGCAGTACTTC	CASSWRGDEQYF
TRBV29-1	-	TRBJ2-1	-	TGCAGCGTTGAGCAGGGGCGTAGGGATGAGCAGTTCTTC	CSVEQGRRDEQFF
TRBV27	few	TRBJ1-4	TRBD1	TGTGCCAGCAGTTTAAAACAGGGGTGGGAAGAAAAACTGTTTTTT	CASSLKQGWEEKLFF
TRBV12-3/TRBV12-4	many	TRBJ2-1	TRBD2	TGTGCCAGCAGTTTTGGGTCTAGCGGGGTACCCAATGAGCAGTTCTTC	CASSFGSSGVPNEQFF
TRBV4-1	few	TRBJ2-1	-	TGCGCCAGCAGGTCACTGGGGCGGCACGATGAGCAGTTCTTC	CASRSLGRHDEQFF
TRBV3-1	few	TRBJ2-7	TRBD1	TGTGCCAGCAGCTTAACGGCACAGGGGACCTACGAGCAGTACTTC	CASSLTAQGTYEQYF
TRBV2	-	TRBJ2-3	TRBD2	TGTGCCGGGCGGGGGGGCCTCCGCACAGATACGCAGTATTTT	CAGRGGLRTDTQYF
TRBV19	-	TRBJ2-1	TRBD2	TGTGCCAGTAGTATATGGCTAGCGGAGGGCGAGCAGTTCTTC	CASSIWLAEGEQFF
TRBV7-2	few	TRBJ2-3	-	TGTGCCAGCAGCCCCGACGCCCCGCCAGATACGCAGTATTTT	CASSPDAPPDTQYF
TRBV5-1	-	TRBJ2-3	TRBD2	TGTGCCAGCAGCATACGCGGGAGTCAAGACACAGATACGCAGTATTTT	CASSIRGSQDTDTQYF
TRBV4-2	few	TRBJ2-4	-	TGTGCCAGCAGCCAAGACCCGGGGGCGTCAGACATTCAGTACTTC	CASSQDPGASDIQYF
TRBV27	-	TRBJ2-7	TRBD2	TGTGCCAGCAGTCGCGACTTGGCCAGCGGGAGCTACGAGCAGTACTTC	CASSRDLASGSYEQYF
TRBV12-3/TRBV12-4	-	TRBJ1-1	-	TGTGCCAGCAGTCCTCCAGGAAGGAGTACTGAAGCTTTCTTT	CASSPPGRSTEAFF
TRBV7-8	few	TRBJ2-3	TRBD2	TGTGCAAGCAGCCCCGAAAGTGGACTAGCGGAAACAGATACGCAGTATTTT	CASSPESGLAETDTQYF
TRBV2	-	TRBJ2-2	TRBD2	TGTGCCAGCAGGGTGCTAGCGGGAGCTACCGGGGAGCTGTTTTTT	CASRVLAGATGELFF
TRBV4-3	-	TRBJ1-6	TRBD1	TGCGCCAGCAGCCAAGAGGGACAGGGGACTTCACCCCTCCACTTT	CASSQEGQGTSPLHF
TRBV29-1	few	TRBJ2-7	-	TGCAGCGTTGGGGTCGGCTATCCCTACGAGCAGTACTTC	CSVGVGYPYEQYF
TRBV2	-	TRBJ2-2	TRBD1	TGTGCCAGCAGATTTCCCCGGGACAGGGTGAACACCGGGGAGCTGTTTTTT	CASRFPRDRVNTGELFF
TRBV29-1	few	TRBJ1-3	TRBD1	TGCAGCGTGATAGGACAGGTGAACACCATATATTTT	CSVIGQVNTIYF
TRBV7-9	-	TRBJ2-7	TRBD2	TGTGCCAGCAGCTCTAGCGGGGGCCACGAGCAGTACTTC	CASSSSGGHEQYF
TRBV4-2	few	TRBJ2-2	TRBD2	TGTGCCAGCAGCCTTTTCGATAGCGGGAGTAGTAGCACCGGGGAGCTGTTTTTT	CASSLFDSGSSSTGELFF
TRBV10-3	-	TRBJ2-7	-	TGTGCCGCTGGACAGAGCTACGAGCAGTACTTC	CAAGQSYEQYF
TRBV20-1	-	TRBJ1-5	-	TGCAGTGCTAGATCTGGGGGCGAGGGCAATCAGCCCCAGCATTTT	CSARSGGEGNQPQHF
TRBV30	-	TRBJ1-5	-	TGTGCCTGGAGTGTACCAGGCCGACATAGCAATCAGCCCCAGCATTTT	CAWSVPGRHSNQPQHF
TRBV2	few	TRBJ2-2	TRBD1	TGTGCCTTTTACAAAACAGGGGCGAACACCGGGGAGCTGTTTTTT	CAFYKTGANTGELFF
TRBV18	few	TRBJ1-5	-	TGTGCCAGCACGGATGGCAATCAGCCCCAGCATTTT	CASTDGNQPQHF
TRBV7-2	-	TRBJ2-3	-	TGTGCCAGCAACCTAATCTCTAGCACAGATACGCAGTATTTT	CASNLISSTDTQYF
TRBV12-3/TRBV12-4	few	TRBJ2-7	-	TGTGCCAGCAGTTTCGCAGGTTACTACGAGCAGTACTTC	CASSFAGYYEQYF
TRBV20-1	-	TRBJ2-1	TRBD2	TGCAGTGCTAGGGTCCGACTGGGGACTAGCGCGGCCTCCTACAATGAGCAGTTCTTC	CSARVRLGTSAASYNEQFF
TRBV5-1	many	TRBJ2-2	TRBD1	TGCGCCAGCAGCAAGGGGGCTCCCACCGGGGAGCTGTTTTTT	CASSKGAPTGELFF
TRBV21-1	-	TRBJ1-5	-	TGTGCCAGCAGCGAATACAGGGCTCAGCCCCAGCATTTT	CASSEYRAQPQHF
TRBV9	few	TRBJ1-6	-	TGTGCCAGCAGCGTAGCCGGGACCGACAATTCACCCCTCCACTTT	CASSVAGTDNSPLHF
TRBV7-2	-	TRBJ2-2	-	TGTGCCAGCAGCTTAAACAGTTTGAACACCGGGGAGCTGTTTTTT	CASSLNSLNTGELFF
TRBV5-6	few	TRBJ2-5	-	TGTGCCAGCAGCTCCCTCCGGCTAGCGCAAGAGACCCAGTACTTC	CASSSLRLAQETQYF
TRBV10-2	many	TRBJ1-2	-	TGCGCCAGCAGTGAGTCTGAGGGCGGTGGCTACACCTTC	CASSESEGGGYTF
TRBV18	few	TRBJ2-7	TRBD2	TGTGCCAGCTCCCCGGGGGGGCACTCCTACGAGCAGTACTTC	CASSPGGHSYEQYF
TRBV28	few	TRBJ1-5	TRBD1	TGTGCCAGCAGTTTAGCCCTAGGGACAGGGGGGCATAGTGGTCAGCCCCAGCATTTT	CASSLALGTGGHSGQPQHF
TRBV30	-	TRBJ2-4	-	TGTGCCTGGAGTCCCCAGGGACGGGAAAACATTCAGTACTTC	CAWSPQGRENIQYF
TRBV7-9	many	TRBJ1-6	TRBD1	TGTGCCAGCAGCCAGGGACAGGGAGTTGGACCCCTCCACTTT	CASSQGQGVGPLHF
TRBV3-1	many	TRBJ2-1	-	TGTGCCAGCAGCCAACTTGGGATTGGCTACAATGAGCAGTTCTTC	CASSQLGIGYNEQFF
TRBV20-1	-	TRBJ2-1	-	TGCAGTGCCGGAAGGGCCCACAATGAGCAGTTCTTC	CSAGRAHNEQFF
TRBV9	many	TRBJ2-3	-	TGTGCCAGCAGCGTAAGCGGAGGGGGCACAGATACGCAGTATTTT	CASSVSGGGTDTQYF
TRBV27	many	TRBJ2-3	-	TGTGCCAGCAGTTTGGGGGTTGACAGTCCCGATACGCAGTATTTT	CASSLGVDSPDTQYF
TRBV20-1	-	TRBJ2-1	TRBD2	TGCAGTGCTAGAGATACGACAGGGACTAGCGGGAGCCTGGGACGGTTCTTC	CSARDTTGTSGSLGRFF